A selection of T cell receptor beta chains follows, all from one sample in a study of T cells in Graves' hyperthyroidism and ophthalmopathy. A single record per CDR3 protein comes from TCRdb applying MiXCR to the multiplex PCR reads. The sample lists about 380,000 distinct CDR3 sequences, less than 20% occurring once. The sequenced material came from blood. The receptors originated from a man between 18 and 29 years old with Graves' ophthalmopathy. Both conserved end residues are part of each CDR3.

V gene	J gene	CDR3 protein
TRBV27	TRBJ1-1	CASSYGTGITEAFF
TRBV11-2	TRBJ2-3	CASSLSDTQYF
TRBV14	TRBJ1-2	CASSQPGAPPYGYTF
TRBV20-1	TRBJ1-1	CSAPGAGTEAFF
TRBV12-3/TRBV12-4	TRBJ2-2	CASSLGQDWAGELFF
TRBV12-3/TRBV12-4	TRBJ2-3	CASSTGPSAQYF
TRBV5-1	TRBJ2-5	CASSPPVAGSETQYF
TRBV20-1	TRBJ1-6	CSARIPGQDNSPLHF
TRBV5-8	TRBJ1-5	CASSSLVNQPQHF
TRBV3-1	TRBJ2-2	CASSPNWARSTGELFF
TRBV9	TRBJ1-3	CASRPVSGNTIYF
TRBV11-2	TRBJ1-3	CASSGDDSGNTIYF
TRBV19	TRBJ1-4	CASKTPMGNEKLFF
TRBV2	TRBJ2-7	CASSAHRDRGPYEQYF
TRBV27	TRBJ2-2	CASSHIQGNGELFF
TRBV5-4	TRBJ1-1	CASSHPQGENTEAFF
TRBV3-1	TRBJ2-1	CASSQDEGRGPGNEQFF
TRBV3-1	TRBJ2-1	CASSQGANNEQFF
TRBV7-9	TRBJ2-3	CASRETLGFGTDTQYF
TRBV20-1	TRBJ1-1	CSARQFGAGTEAFF
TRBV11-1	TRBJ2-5	CASSLVTRAQETQYF
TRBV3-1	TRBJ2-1	CASNSRGGAYEQFF
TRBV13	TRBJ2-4	CASSLRPIPKNTQYF
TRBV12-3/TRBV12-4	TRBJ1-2	CASSFGRGRPGTF
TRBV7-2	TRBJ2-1	CASSLATSGRYNEQFF
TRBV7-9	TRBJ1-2	CASSPWSLNYGYTF
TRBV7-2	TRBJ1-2	CASSLSPGTGVNYGYTF